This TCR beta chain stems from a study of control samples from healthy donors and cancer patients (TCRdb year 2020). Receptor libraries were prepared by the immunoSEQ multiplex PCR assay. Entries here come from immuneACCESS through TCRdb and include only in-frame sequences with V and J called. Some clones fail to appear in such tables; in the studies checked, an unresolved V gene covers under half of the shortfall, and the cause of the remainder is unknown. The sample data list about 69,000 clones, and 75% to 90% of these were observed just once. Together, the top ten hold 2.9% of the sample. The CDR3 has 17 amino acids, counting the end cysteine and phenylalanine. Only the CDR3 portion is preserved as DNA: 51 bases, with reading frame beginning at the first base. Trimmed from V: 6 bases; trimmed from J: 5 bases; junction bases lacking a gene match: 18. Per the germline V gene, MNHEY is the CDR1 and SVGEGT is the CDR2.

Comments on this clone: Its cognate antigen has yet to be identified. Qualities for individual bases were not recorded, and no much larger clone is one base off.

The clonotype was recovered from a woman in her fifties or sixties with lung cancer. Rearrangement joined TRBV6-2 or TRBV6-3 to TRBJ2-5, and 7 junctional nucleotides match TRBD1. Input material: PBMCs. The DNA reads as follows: TGTGCCAGCAGCCTGATTCCGGGACAGACCCTCCGGGAGACCCAGTACTTC. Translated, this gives CASSLIPGQTLRETQYF.